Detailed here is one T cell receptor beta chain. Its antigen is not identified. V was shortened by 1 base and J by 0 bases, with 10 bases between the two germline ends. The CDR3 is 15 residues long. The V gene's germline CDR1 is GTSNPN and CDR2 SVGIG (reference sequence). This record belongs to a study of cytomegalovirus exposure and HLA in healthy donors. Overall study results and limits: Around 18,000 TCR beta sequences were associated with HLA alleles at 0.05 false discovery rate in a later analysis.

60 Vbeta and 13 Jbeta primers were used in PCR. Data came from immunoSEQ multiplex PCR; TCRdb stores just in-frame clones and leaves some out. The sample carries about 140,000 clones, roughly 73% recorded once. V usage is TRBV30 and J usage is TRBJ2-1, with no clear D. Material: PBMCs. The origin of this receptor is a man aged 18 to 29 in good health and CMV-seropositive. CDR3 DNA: TGTGCCTGGAGTGGGCCTTCAAGCTCCTACAATGAGCAGTTCTTC. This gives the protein CAWSGPSSSYNEQFF.